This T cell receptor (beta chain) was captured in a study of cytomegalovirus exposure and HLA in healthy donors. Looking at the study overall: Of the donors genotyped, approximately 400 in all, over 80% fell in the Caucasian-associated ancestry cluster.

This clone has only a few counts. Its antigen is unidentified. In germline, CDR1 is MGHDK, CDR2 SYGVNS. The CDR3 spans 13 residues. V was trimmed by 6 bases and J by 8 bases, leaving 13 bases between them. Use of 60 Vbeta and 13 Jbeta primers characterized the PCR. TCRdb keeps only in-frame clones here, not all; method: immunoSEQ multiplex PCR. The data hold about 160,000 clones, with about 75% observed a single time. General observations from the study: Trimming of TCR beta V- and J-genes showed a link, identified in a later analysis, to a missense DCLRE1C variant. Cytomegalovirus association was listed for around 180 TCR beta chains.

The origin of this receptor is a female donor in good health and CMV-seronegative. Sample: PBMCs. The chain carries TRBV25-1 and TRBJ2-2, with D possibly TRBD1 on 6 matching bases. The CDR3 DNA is TGTGCCAGCAGGGACAGTGTCCAAGGGGAGCTGTTTTTT. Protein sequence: CASRDSVQGELFF.